This record covers a single T cell receptor (beta chain). The source of the sample is a study of blood T cell repertoires in COVID-19. Study in general: PBMCs, B-cell-depleted T cells, or T cells provided the cDNA or gDNA that made up the material.

Study processing details: Amplification of reference gene primers provided the estimated nucleated cell counts. Method: immunoSEQ multiplex PCR; TCRdb's copy keeps in-frame clones and lacks some. That table furnishes V, J and clone size, whereas the DNA furnished D and trimming. Found here are roughly 81,000 clones, roughly 88% of them singletons; the top ten hold approximately 3%. Germline CDR1 WSHSY, CDR2 SAAADI. The CDR3 runs 12 residues. The V and J ends lost 5 bases and 6 bases, in that order; junction bases with no gene match: 3. While infection was still active, Seattle patients were enrolled and then followed longitudinally.

This chain connects TRBV10-2 to TRBJ1-2; 7 nucleotides agree with TRBD1. The receptor's source is a woman of 80 years or more with COVID-19, enrolled during active disease. What was sequenced was peripheral blood. This chain's CDR3 is CASSITGDGYTF. The CDR3 nucleotides are TGCGCCAGCAGTATAACAGGGGATGGCTACACCTTC.